This TCR beta chain was identified during a study of radiotherapy plus CTLA-4 blockade in lung cancer. Overall study results and limits: Radiotherapy plus ipilimumab was followed by expansion in blood of tumor-derived TCR clones.

Trimming took off 4 bases at V and 1 base at J, with 17 bases between the two ends. The CDR3 totals 16 residues. Germline V gives CDR1 SGHDT, CDR2 YYEEEE. A word on this clone: Its specificity is unknown.

Profiled with immunoSEQ multiplex PCR; TCRdb holds only in-frame clones, not every one. The sample carries around 37,000 clones, around 75% recorded once. Participants had chemo-refractory metastatic non-small-cell lung cancer and were treated with focal radiation plus ipilimumab CTLA-4 blockade. The rearrangement uses TRBV5-6 and TRBJ2-5; tentative D call: TRBD2 (6 bases). This TCR came from a human donor with non-small cell lung cancer that progressed on radiotherapy plus ipilimumab. This specimen consisted of peripheral blood, obtained from a patient treated with radiotherapy plus ipilimumab. The CDR3 nucleotides are TGTGCCAGCAGCCCCTCCGGTACTAGCAGCCAAGAGACCCAGTACTTC. Amino acid sequence: CASSPSGTSSQETQYF.